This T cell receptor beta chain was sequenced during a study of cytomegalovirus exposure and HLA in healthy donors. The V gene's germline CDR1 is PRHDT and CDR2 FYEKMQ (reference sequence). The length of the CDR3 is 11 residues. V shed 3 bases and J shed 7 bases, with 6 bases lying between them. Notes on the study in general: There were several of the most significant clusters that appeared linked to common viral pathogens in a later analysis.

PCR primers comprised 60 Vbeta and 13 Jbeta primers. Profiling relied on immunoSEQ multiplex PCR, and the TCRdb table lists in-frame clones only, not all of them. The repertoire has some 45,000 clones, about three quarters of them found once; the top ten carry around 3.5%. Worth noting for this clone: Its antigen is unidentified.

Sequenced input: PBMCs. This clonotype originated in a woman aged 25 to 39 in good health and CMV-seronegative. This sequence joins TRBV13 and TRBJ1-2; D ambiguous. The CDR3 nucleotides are TGTGCCAGCAGCTTCCTCGGTGGCTACACCTTC. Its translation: CASSFLGGYTF.